This T cell receptor beta chain was observed in a study of blood T cells in healthy people across ages. CDR3 length equals 16 residues. V trimming: 5 bases; J trimming: 6 bases; junction bases outside the gene matches: 16. Germline loops: CDR1 DFQATT, CDR2 SNEGSKA (reference sequence). A second PCR, run for roughly 7 to 12 cycles, used a sample-barcoded 5' primer plus a J-beta primer mix. Using its own MiXCR run on the 5' RACE reads, TCRdb lists one record per CDR3 protein. The sample holds approximately 490,000 distinct CDR3 sequences, less than 25% seen once. These sequences were also reported in another study, on T cells of mothers and their children.

The chain uses TRBV20-1 and TRBJ1-2, with 9 bases matching TRBD1. Sequencing used blood. The origin of this receptor is a boy younger than 18 in good health. CDR3 bases: TGCAGTGCTCCTCGAATAAACTTGGACAGGGGAGATGGCTACACCTTC. Residues: CSAPRINLDRGDGYTF.